Below are 31 T cell receptor beta chains sequenced from a single sample in a study of shared clonotypes between healthy human individuals. TCRdb's table, derived via immunoSEQ multiplex PCR, lists solely in-frame clones and lacks some. The table lists 1.4 million to 1.5 million clones, 95% to 97% of them singletons. The sequencing sample was made of naive CD4+ T cells sorted from blood. Sample subset: CD45RA+ positively selected. The receptor set was obtained from a young man in good health.

V and J are TRBV2 and TRBJ1-5; no clear D. CDR3 size: 14 residues. Germline V gene sequence: CDR1 SNHLY, CDR2 FYNNEI. V shed 7 bases and J shed 4 bases, with 14 bases lying between them. CDR3 loop: CASTLFGQNQPQHF. Here the CDR3 DNA reads TGTGCCAGCACCCTATTCGGGCAAAATCAGCCCCAGCATTTT.

The chain employs TRBV11-2 and TRBJ1-1; D not certain. Trimming removed 5 bases from V and 4 bases from J, with 11 bases in between. Germline V gene data show CDR1 as SGHAT and CDR2 as FQNNGV. This CDR3 has 13 amino acids. The CDR3: CASSAGSRTEAFF. The CDR3, as DNA: TGTGCCAGCAGCGCCGGGTCTCGCACTGAAGCTTTCTTT.

In this sample, this clone turned up once. The chain uses TRBV5-1 and TRBJ1-1; D call uncertain. The CDR3 is 14 amino acids. Germline CDR1 and CDR2: SGHRS and YFSETQ. The germline V and J ends were trimmed by 4 bases and 6 bases, with 16 bases remaining between them. The DNA for the CDR3 is TGCGCCAGCAGCCGCGACATCGTTGTGGCTGAAGCTTTCTTT. Its translation is CASSRDIVVAEAFF.

This CDR3 is CASSQLLAVGAGELFF. As DNA, the CDR3 is TGTGCCAGCAGCCAGCTACTAGCTGTGGGAGCCGGGGAGCTGTTTTTT. This rearrangement joins TRBV14 to TRBJ2-2; possibly TRBD2 for D (6 bases). This CDR3 region has 16 residues. The V gene lost 3 bases and the J gene lost 6 bases, with 17 bases spanning the gap. Germline assignment: CDR1 SGHDN and CDR2 FVKESK.

The chain recombines TRBV28 with TRBJ1-2; D may be TRBD1 (6 bases). With 7 bases removed from V and 5 bases from J, the gap between germline ends came to 14 bases. The germline V gene has CDR1 MDHEN and CDR2 SYDVKM. The CDR3 has 13 residues. The CDR3 loop reads CASKTTGTYGYTF. The CDR3 bases are TGTGCCAGCAAAACGACAGGAACTTATGGCTACACCTTC.

V is TRBV5-4 and J is TRBJ2-5; no definite D call. Germline lookup yields CDR1 SGHNT and CDR2 YYREEE (reference sequence). The CDR3 runs 14 residues. With 0 bases removed from V and 2 bases from J, the gap between germline ends came to 8 bases. This CDR3 reads CASSLAEIQETQYF. The CDR3 nucleotides are TGTGCCAGCAGCTTGGCGGAAATTCAAGAGACCCAGTACTTC.

V usage is TRBV5-8 and J usage is TRBJ2-7; no reliable D call. Germline lookup yields CDR1 SGHTS and CDR2 YDEGEE. This CDR3 has 11 residues. Trimming shortened V by 3 bases and J by 2 bases, and 3 bases separated the two germline ends. In DNA, the CDR3 is TGTGCCAGCAGCTCCACCTACGAGCAGTACTTC. It encodes CASSSTYEQYF.

The chain links TRBV6-4 to TRBJ2-4; TRBD2 is a possible D gene (7 bases). CDR1 and CDR2 from the germline V gene are MRHNA and SNTAGT. V was pared by 5 bases and J by 0 bases, with 11 bases between. This CDR3 region has 15 residues. The CDR3 region is CASSSGGLAKNIQYF. The CDR3, as DNA: TGTGCCAGCAGTTCCGGGGGGCTAGCCAAAAACATTCAGTACTTC.

The J gene is TRBJ1-3, the V gene TRBV18; the D is unclear. Trimming shortened V by 2 bases and J by 3 bases, and 14 bases separated the two germline ends. CDR3 length: 16 residues. CDR1 is KGHSH and CDR2 is LQKENI in the germline V gene. CDR3 in amino acids: CASSPRSVRVGNTIYF. DNA for the CDR3: TGTGCCAGCTCACCAAGGTCGGTGAGGGTTGGAAACACCATATATTTT.

The chain uses TRBV2 and TRBJ1-1; D remains ambiguous. The CDR3 loop spans 14 amino acids. The V end lost 8 bases, the J end lost 2 bases, and 15 bases lay between the germline ends. Germline CDR1 is SNHLY and CDR2 is FYNNEI. The CDR3: CASRQPDTNTEAFF. The CDR3 coding sequence is TGTGCCAGCCGCCAGCCTGACACCAACACTGAAGCTTTCTTT.

This chain joins TRBV5-1 and TRBJ2-1; 9 nucleotides line up with TRBD1. The CDR3 is 18 residues long. Germline lookup yields CDR1 SGHRS and CDR2 YFSETQ. Trimming took 2 bases from V and 2 from J; bases not matched to a gene: 11. CDR3: CASSFPVEGQGTYNEQFF. The DNA of the CDR3 is TGCGCCAGCAGCTTCCCGGTTGAGGGACAGGGTACCTACAATGAGCAGTTCTTC.

J is TRBJ2-7 and V is TRBV2, with a tentative D call TRBD1 (5 bases). CDR3 size: 12 residues. CDR1 is SNHLY, CDR2 FYNNEI, per germline. Trimming cost V 6 bases and J 4 bases, with 10 bases left between them. Here the CDR3 reads CASSQGVYEQYF. The CDR3, as DNA: TGTGCCAGCAGCCAAGGGGTATACGAGCAGTACTTC.

The chain has TRBV10-3 and TRBJ1-1, with D perhaps TRBD1 (5 bases). The CDR3 has 14 amino acids. Trimming removed 0 bases at V and 5 bases at J, with 10 bases between. Germline V gene data show CDR1 as ENHRY and CDR2 as SYGVKD. This chain's CDR3 is CAISESWEGTEAFF. Here the CDR3 DNA reads TGTGCCATCAGTGAGTCGTGGGAGGGGACTGAAGCTTTCTTT.

The V gene is TRBV5-5, the J gene TRBJ2-7; D call uncertain. This CDR3 region has 16 residues. V lost 0 bases and J lost 0, with 13 bases in between. The germline V gene has CDR1 SGHKS and CDR2 YYEKEE (reference sequence). The CDR3 coding sequence is TGTGCCAGCAGCTTGGGGGTCAAAGTGGGCTCCTACGAGCAGTACTTC. Its translation: CASSLGVKVGSYEQYF.

This sequence joins TRBV2 and TRBJ2-1, with D tentatively TRBD1 or TRBD2 (5 bases each). The CDR3 is 16 amino acids. With 0 bases removed from V and 12 bases from J, the gap between germline ends came to 21 bases. The V gene's germline CDR1 is SNHLY and CDR2 FYNNEI. The CDR3 is CASSEASGLRGPAQFF. The CDR3 nucleotides are TGTGCCAGCAGTGAAGCGAGCGGTTTAAGGGGCCCGGCGCAGTTCTTC.

The chain employs TRBV10-1 and TRBJ2-5; D possibly corresponds to TRBD2 (6 bases). CDR1 WNHNN and CDR2 SYGVQD come from the germline V gene (reference sequence). The CDR3 totals 15 residues. V lost 4 bases, J lost 2 bases, and 14 bases lay in between. CDR3 DNA: TGCGCCAGCAGTGCCTTGCCAGGGAGGCAAGAGACCCAGTACTTC. This gives the protein CASSALPGRQETQYF.

The chain employs TRBV6-6 and TRBJ2-1; tentatively, D is TRBD2 (6 bases). The germline V gene encodes CDR1 MNHNY and CDR2 SVGAGI (reference sequence). The CDR3 runs 15 residues. Deletions cut 5 bases from V and 5 bases from J, with 16 bases between. CDR3: CASSPTPSANNEQFF. CDR3 coding DNA: TGTGCCAGCAGTCCGACCCCTAGCGCCAACAATGAGCAGTTCTTC.

The chain recombines TRBV6-1 with TRBJ1-2, with no clear D. V lost 6 bases to trimming and J lost 7 bases, with 6 bases between them. The CDR3 contains 10 residues. The germline V gene encodes CDR1 MNHNS and CDR2 SASEGT. In DNA, the CDR3 is TGTGCCAGCAGGGCAGTTGGCTACACCTTC. It translates to CASRAVGYTF.

This chain joins TRBV5-4 and TRBJ2-5; no firm D call. V was pared by 2 bases and J by 6 bases, with 5 bases between. This CDR3 is built from 11 residues. Germline lookup yields CDR1 SGHNT and CDR2 YYREEE (reference sequence). The CDR3 spells CASSFRQTQYF. The CDR3 bases are TGTGCCAGCAGCTTTAGGCAGACCCAGTACTTC.

V usage is TRBV7-9 and J usage is TRBJ2-3; 9 nucleotides line up with TRBD2. Germline lookup yields CDR1 SEHNR and CDR2 FQNEAQ (reference sequence). V was pared by 2 bases and J by 0 bases, with 3 bases of the junction left unmatched. The CDR3 contains 16 residues. DNA of the CDR3: TGTGCCAGCAGCTTATCGACTAGCGGCAGCACAGATACGCAGTATTTT. This gives the protein CASSLSTSGSTDTQYF.

The chain uses TRBV30 and TRBJ2-7; 8 bases line up with TRBD2. The CDR3 runs to 17 residues. The J segment lost 1 base and the V segment lost 0 bases, leaving 11 bases of the junction unmatched. Germline lookup yields CDR1 GTSNPN and CDR2 SVGIG (reference sequence). The CDR3 DNA sequence: TGTGCCTGGAGTGTACAACGTTGGGCGGGAGGATCCTACGAGCAGTACTTC. This sequence encodes CAWSVQRWAGGSYEQYF.

The chain recombines TRBV30 with TRBJ2-1, with D unclear. V was shortened by 3 bases and J by 10 bases, with 13 bases between the two germline ends. From germline, CDR1 is GTSNPN and CDR2 SVGIG (reference sequence). This CDR3 has 12 amino acids. CDR3 loop: CAWSLGFREQFF. DNA of the CDR3: TGTGCCTGGAGCTTGGGTTTTAGAGAGCAGTTCTTC.

This chain connects TRBV28 to TRBJ2-1, with 8 bases aligning to TRBD2. Germline CDR1 is MDHEN and CDR2 is SYDVKM. The CDR3 covers 15 residues. J lost 8 bases, V lost 8 bases, and 14 bases had no gene match. The CDR3: CASSRGAGVIHEQFF. The DNA for the CDR3 is TGTGCCAGCTCGCGGGGAGCGGGAGTAATCCATGAGCAGTTCTTC.

The chain employs TRBV13 and TRBJ2-7; possible D gene TRBD1, 5 bases. The CDR3 is made up of 14 amino acids. V was clipped by 4 bases and J by 0 bases, with 10 bases between them. Germline V gene data show CDR1 as PRHDT and CDR2 as FYEKMQ (reference sequence). For the CDR3, the DNA is TGTGCCAGCAGCTCGTACAGGAGCTCCTACGAGCAGTACTTC. This gives the protein CASSSYRSSYEQYF.

The chain recombines TRBV18 with TRBJ2-2; D unclear. V shed 6 bases and J shed 9 bases, with 11 bases lying between them. The CDR3 consists of 12 residues. Germline V gene sequence: CDR1 KGHSH, CDR2 LQKENI. CDR3 in amino acids: CASSDQSWELFF. CDR3 bases: TGTGCCAGCTCGGACCAGTCCTGGGAGCTGTTTTTT. Full variable domain (outside the CDR3, taken from reference TRBV18 and TRBJ2-2): NAGVMQNPRHLVRRRGQEARLRCSPMKGHSHVYWYRQLPEEGLKFMVYLQKENIIDESGMPKERFSAEFPKEGPSILRIQQVVRGDSAAYFCASSDQSWELFFGEGSRLTVL.

Only a few counts were recorded for this clone. This chain joins TRBV12-5 and TRBJ2-2; D gene ambiguous. Germline assignment: CDR1 LGHNT and CDR2 FRNRAP. The V and J ends lost 6 bases and 1 base respectively, with 0 bases between them. CDR3 length: 11 amino acids. CDR3 loop: CASGNTGELFF. DNA for the CDR3: TGTGCTAGTGGGAACACCGGGGAGCTGTTTTTT.

This clone was seen once. CDR3 sequence (DNA): TGTGCCAGCTCACCACCGGTTCAGGGGATTGGCGAGCAGTACTTC. Translating gives CASSPPVQGIGEQYF. The chain employs TRBV18 and TRBJ2-7, with D possibly matching TRBD1 (6 bases). The CDR3 is 15 residues long. The V gene's germline CDR1 is KGHSH and CDR2 LQKENI. The germline V and J ends were trimmed by 0 bases and 6 bases, with 15 bases remaining between them.

The rearrangement joins TRBV28 to TRBJ2-7; D assignment may be TRBD1 or TRBD2 (5 bases each). CDR1 is MDHEN and CDR2 is SYDVKM in the germline V gene. The CDR3 length is 14 residues. Trimming cost V 7 bases and J 1 base, with 14 bases left between them. CDR3 protein: CASTYVGGSYEQYF. In DNA, the CDR3 is TGTGCCAGCACCTATGTTGGGGGTTCCTACGAGCAGTACTTC.

The chain is built from TRBV27 and TRBJ2-1; TRBD2 is a possible D gene (6 bases). V lost 6 bases to trimming and J lost 7 bases, with 13 bases between them. Per germline, CDR1 MNHEY and CDR2 SMNVEV (reference sequence). This CDR3 region has 13 residues. In DNA, the CDR3 is TGTGCCAGCAGCCAGGGAGGTCCTAATGAGCAGTTCTTC. This gives the protein CASSQGGPNEQFF.

V usage is TRBV19 and J usage is TRBJ2-5; TRBD1 or TRBD2 may be the D gene (5 bases each). The CDR3 runs 14 residues. V dropped 7 bases and J dropped 7 bases, with 19 bases sitting between them. Germline CDR1 LNHDA, CDR2 SQIVND (reference sequence). The CDR3 loop is CASNRGVHLGTQYF. DNA of the CDR3: TGTGCCAGTAATCGAGGGGTTCATCTTGGGACCCAGTACTTC.

The V gene is TRBV27, the J gene TRBJ2-4; 8 bases match TRBD2. CDR1 is MNHEY, CDR2 SMNVEV, per germline (reference sequence). After removal of 3 bases from V and 0 bases from J, the junction contained 4 bases not matched to a gene. This CDR3 contains 16 residues. The CDR3 loop is CASSLGLEVAKNIQYF. The CDR3, as DNA: TGTGCCAGCAGTTTGGGACTAGAAGTAGCCAAAAACATTCAGTACTTC.